This is a list of T cell receptor beta chains from one sample in a study of cytomegalovirus exposure and HLA in healthy donors. Libraries were prepared by immunoSEQ multiplex PCR; TCRdb keeps only in-frame clonotypes and omits some of them. The data show roughly 130,000 clones, more than 65% seen once. Specimen: PBMCs. All receptors derive from a woman aged 55-69 years in good health and CMV-seropositive. Both conserved end residues are part of each CDR3. Each record gives: clone size, D gene, V gene, J gene, CDR3 protein, CDR3 DNA. A D gene is named only where the DNA matches it firmly. For some rows the clone size is stated as once, few or many, or as a class when expanded; others skip it.

.	TRBD1	TRBV6-5	TRBJ1-2	CASSYSRTGGNSYTF	TGTGCCAGCAGTTACTCGAGGACAGGGGGAAATAGCTACACCTTC
.	.	TRBV27	TRBJ2-7	CASRRGISSYEQYF	TGTGCCAGCAGACGGGGGATTAGCTCCTACGAGCAGTACTTC
.	.	TRBV29-1	TRBJ2-5	CSGGQKETQYF	TGCAGCGGTGGACAAAAAGAGACCCAGTACTTC
few	.	TRBV29-1	TRBJ1-3	CSVKKGAGVANTIYF	TGCAGCGTAAAGAAAGGAGCAGGGGTCGCAAACACCATATATTTT
.	.	TRBV6-5	TRBJ2-1	CASSYASPRQEQFF	TGTGCCAGCAGTTACGCGTCTCCGAGGCAGGAGCAGTTCTTC
.	TRBD1	TRBV28	TRBJ1-2	CASSSSRGQNYGYTF	TGTGCCAGCAGTTCCTCCAGGGGGCAAAACTATGGCTACACCTTC
.	.	TRBV5-1	TRBJ1-4	CASSLAAPGREKLFF	TGCGCCAGCAGCTTGGCGGCCCCTGGGAGGGAAAAACTGTTTTTT
.	.	TRBV10-3	TRBJ2-7	CAISEGDYEQYF	TGTGCCATCAGTGAGGGGGACTACGAGCAGTACTTC
.	.	TRBV6-5	TRBJ2-3	CASWRGGGGTDTQYF	TGTGCCAGCTGGAGGGGAGGGGGAGGCACAGATACGCAGTATTTT
few	.	TRBV7-9	TRBJ1-4	CASSFTRGQGEKLFF	TGTGCCAGCAGCTTCACAAGGGGTCAGGGTGAAAAACTGTTTTTT
.	.	TRBV6-5	TRBJ1-2	CASSFRRGAEGYTF	TGTGCCAGCAGTTTTAGGAGGGGCGCAGAAGGCTACACCTTC
.	TRBD1	TRBV19	TRBJ1-5	CASSSPSRGPHYSNQPQHF	TGTGCCAGTAGTAGCCCGAGCAGGGGGCCCCATTATAGCAATCAGCCCCAGCATTTT
.	.	TRBV7-9	TRBJ1-1	CASRQENTEAFF	TGTGCCAGCCGACAGGAGAACACTGAAGCTTTCTTT
.	.	TRBV10-1	TRBJ1-5	CANQQTGEGNQPQHF	TGCGCCAACCAACAAACCGGGGAGGGGAATCAGCCCCAGCATTTT
.	TRBD1	TRBV6-6	TRBJ2-1	CASSYSSTGGVNEQFF	TGTGCCAGCAGTTACTCTTCTACAGGGGGCGTGAATGAGCAGTTCTTC
.	.	TRBV7-7	TRBJ2-6	CASRRGQRSISGANVLTF	TGTGCTAGCAGAAGAGGACAGCGCTCAATCTCTGGGGCCAACGTCCTGACTTTC
.	TRBD1	TRBV14	TRBJ1-2	CASRPQGATGGYTF	TGTGCCAGCAGACCACAGGGGGCGACGGGTGGCTACACCTTC
once	.	TRBV7-9	TRBJ1-6	CASSEGGADVGSPLHF	TGTGCCAGCAGCGAAGGGGGGGCGGACGTCGGATCACCCCTCCACTTT
.	.	TRBV5-1	TRBJ1-2	CASSSGVGGGYTF	TGCGCCAGCAGCTCAGGGGTTGGGGGCGGCTACACCTTC
.	.	TRBV18	TRBJ1-1	CASSPRQENTEAFF	TGTGCCAGCTCACCACGGCAGGAGAACACTGAAGCTTTCTTT
.	TRBD1	TRBV6-5	TRBJ1-5	CASSVDRVGQPQHF	TGTGCCAGCAGTGTGGACAGGGTCGGCCAGCCCCAGCATTTT
.	TRBD1	TRBV7-9	TRBJ2-7	CAAGRGLVQYF	TGTGCGGCGGGCAGGGGGCTTGTGCAGTACTTC
few	.	TRBV6-5	TRBJ1-5	CASSHGGVQPQHF	TGTGCCAGCAGTCACGGGGGGGTGCAGCCCCAGCATTTT
.	.	TRBV11-1	TRBJ1-6	CASSGTDRFNSPLHF	TGTGCCAGCAGCGGAACGGACAGATTTAATTCACCCCTCCACTTT
.	TRBD1	TRBV5-4	TRBJ1-1	CASPLVGQGPEAFF	TGTGCCAGTCCGCTTGTGGGACAGGGCCCTGAAGCTTTCTTT
.	TRBD1	TRBV4-1	TRBJ1-5	CASSQDGTGRNQPQHF	TGCGCCAGCAGCCAAGATGGGACAGGCCGCAATCAGCCCCAGCATTTT
.	.	TRBV9	TRBJ2-1	CASSAGTYNEQFF	TGTGCCAGCAGCGCGGGGACTTACAATGAGCAGTTCTTC
.	TRBD2	TRBV19	TRBJ2-1	CARPGTSGGARYNEQFF	TGTGCCAGGCCCGGGACTAGCGGGGGGGCCCGCTACAATGAGCAGTTCTTC
.	TRBD2	TRBV7-3	TRBJ2-1	CASSFSGGRGDEQFF	TGTGCCAGCAGCTTCTCGGGGGGACGCGGCGATGAGCAGTTCTTC
.	.	TRBV19	TRBJ1-1	CASSIDSGKTEAFF	TGTGCCAGTAGTATTGATTCAGGGAAGACTGAAGCTTTCTTT
once	.	TRBV7-9	TRBJ2-1	CASSPTSSYNEQFF	TGTGCCAGCAGCCCTACTAGCTCCTACAATGAGCAGTTCTTC
.	TRBD1	TRBV7-3	TRBJ1-5	CASSLTTQGVGQPQHF	TGTGCCAGCAGCTTAACGACACAGGGGGTTGGGCAGCCCCAGCATTTT
.	.	TRBV7-9	TRBJ1-5	CASSKTDNQPQHF	TGTGCCAGCAGCAAGACAGACAATCAGCCCCAGCATTTT
.	.	TRBV10-1	TRBJ2-1	CASSVRGTTYNEQFF	TGCGCCAGCAGTGTAAGGGGGACCACCTACAATGAGCAGTTCTTC
.	TRBD1	TRBV27	TRBJ2-7	CASSPLDRGEQYF	TGTGCCAGCAGTCCCTTGGACAGGGGGGAGCAGTACTTC
.	.	TRBV6-1	TRBJ1-1	CASHRTAMNTEAFF	TGTGCCAGCCATAGGACAGCCATGAACACTGAAGCTTTCTTT
.	TRBD1	TRBV5-4	TRBJ1-2	CASSPGQQYYGYTF	TGTGCCAGCAGTCCGGGACAGCAGTACTATGGCTACACCTTC
.	.	TRBV6-5	TRBJ2-7	CASSGPAGNIYEQYF	TGTGCCAGCAGTGGCCCCGCAGGGAATATCTACGAGCAGTACTTC
.	.	TRBV27	TRBJ1-6	CASSVSTRGALHF	TGTGCCAGCAGCGTTTCGACAAGGGGCGCACTCCACTTT